A selection of T cell receptor beta chains follows, all from one sample in a study of radiotherapy plus CTLA-4 blockade in lung cancer. Produced via immunoSEQ multiplex PCR; TCRdb's table is partial and in-frame only. Among some 66,000 clones listed, approximately 82% were seen once. The sample in question was peripheral blood, obtained from a patient treated with radiotherapy plus ipilimumab. The receptor source for this set is a human donor with non-small cell lung cancer who had a partial response to radiotherapy plus ipilimumab. Both conserved end residues are trimmed from each CDR3.

v_call: TRBV28; j_call: TRBJ2-5; cdr3_aa: ASSLPRRGETQY
v_call: TRBV25-1; j_call: TRBJ2-7; cdr3_aa: ASGTSAYEQY
v_call: TRBV7-9; j_call: TRBJ2-7; cdr3_aa: ASSLRRSDEQY
v_call: TRBV18; j_call: TRBJ1-2; cdr3_aa: ASSLLDRNEGYT
v_call: TRBV5-1; j_call: TRBJ2-7; cdr3_aa: ASSGIGSGSYEQY
v_call: TRBV11-1; j_call: TRBJ1-2; cdr3_aa: ASSPDSNYGYT
v_call: TRBV5-1; j_call: TRBJ2-3; cdr3_aa: ASSSSSGRTDTQY
v_call: TRBV2; j_call: TRBJ2-7; cdr3_aa: ASNSGTGISEQY
v_call: TRBV7-8; j_call: TRBJ2-7; cdr3_aa: ASSSDYRKGASGGTGEQY
v_call: TRBV5-1; j_call: TRBJ1-1; cdr3_aa: ASSYTARGYTEAF
v_call: TRBV6-1; j_call: TRBJ2-5; cdr3_aa: ASKPGRYQETQY
v_call: TRBV7-8; j_call: TRBJ1-3; cdr3_aa: ASSPHRGEGNTIY
v_call: TRBV7-7; j_call: TRBJ2-2; cdr3_aa: ASSLAIAGDTGELF
v_call: TRBV6-5; j_call: TRBJ1-1; cdr3_aa: ASSRKPQGNTEAF
v_call: TRBV5-4; j_call: TRBJ2-5; cdr3_aa: ASSPREGQETQY
v_call: TRBV19; j_call: TRBJ1-5; cdr3_aa: ASLRQRGAEQPQH
v_call: TRBV28; j_call: TRBJ2-1; cdr3_aa: ASSLWANEQF
v_call: TRBV6-5; j_call: TRBJ2-2; cdr3_aa: ASSKLRQGSGELF
v_call: TRBV5-1; j_call: TRBJ2-1; cdr3_aa: ASSLDYGFTEQF
v_call: TRBV30; j_call: TRBJ1-5; cdr3_aa: AWSRQGSNQPQH
v_call: TRBV18; j_call: TRBJ2-5; cdr3_aa: ASSPNLAGGKETQY
v_call: TRBV28; j_call: TRBJ1-3; cdr3_aa: ASSLGTGTAVGNTIY
v_call: TRBV5-4; j_call: TRBJ1-5; cdr3_aa: ASSLDRNQPQH